This T cell receptor beta chain was recorded in a study of IL-17A CD8 T cells in psoriatic arthritis synovium. With regard to the full study: The goal of the study was to define the phenotype, molecular profile and function of synovial IL-17A+CD8+ T cells in psoriatic arthritis pathogenesis. Overall study outcomes, separate from this receptor: Cells came from synovial fluid rather than synovial tissue, since no psoriatic arthritis synovial tissue samples were available. In a couple of patients, many Tc17 clones also appeared in the synovial Tc1 population, producing Morisita overlap indices above 0.8. Some individual clones occupied over 4% of the repertoire, though most synovial CD8+ subsets remained polyclonal. Only a few patients were covered by TCR sequencing, and this limited sample size was acknowledged by the authors.

CD3+ T cells were isolated magnetically, stimulated for about 1.5 hours with PMA and ionomycin, and then labeled using IL-17A and IFNgamma cytokine secretion assays. Synovial fluid effusions were drawn from actively inflamed joints of patients with psoriatic arthritis. For each patient, synovial fluid served as the source from which three memory CD8+ T cell populations were isolated by sorting: Tc1 cells (IL-17A-IFNgamma+), Tc17 cells (IL-17A+) and the bulk memory fraction, allowing their TCR repertoires to be compared. The Classification of Psoriatic Arthritis Study Group (CASPAR) criteria were met by the psoriatic arthritis patients. Cytokine-secreting cells were counterstained with a viability dye and with anti-CD3, CD8, CD14 and CD4 antibodies and were sorted on a BD FACSAria. In a few patients with psoriatic arthritis, sorted CD8+ T cell subsets from synovial fluid were put through TCRbeta sequencing. Synovial fluid mononuclear cells were isolated using Lymphoprep and were cryopreserved in liquid nitrogen prior to use. Approximately 50% fetal calf serum and roughly 10% dimethyl sulfoxide were contained in the cryopreservation medium.

After DNA extraction (Qiagen), TCRbeta V-D-J rearrangements were amplified in a bias-controlled manner and then sequenced at high throughput (immunoSEQ; Adaptive Biotech). In the original analysis: The immunoSEQ Analyzer platform was used to analyze productive sequences at the sequence level. Clonality was calculated as 1 minus Pielou's evenness, so values run from 0 (highly polyclonal) up to 1 (monoclonal). Repertoire overlap between subsets was quantified with the Morisita index, from 0 (no similarity) to 1 (complete similarity). The source is immuneACCESS, and TCRdb retained only in-frame sequences with V and J called. Part of the clones is not carried over; for the studies checked, unresolved V genes explain less than half of this, and the remainder is unexplained. The V and J calls and clone size were taken over from that table, and D and trimming were inferred from the DNA. In this sample the table shows about 2,200 clones, around 74% of which occur a single time. In total, the top ten clones hold around 15% of the sample.

With respect to this clone: Its antigen is unknown. Base qualities are missing; no much larger clone stands one base away.

The specimen was IFN-gamma+ CD8+ T cells from synovial fluid. Per the publication, the cell subset or site label means: IL-17A-IFNgamma+ memory CD8+ (Tc1) cells. The sequence was collected from a human donor with psoriatic arthritis.

The encoded CDR3 is CASHPDPEMNTEAFF. At the DNA level, the sequence is TGTGCCAGCCATCCGGACCCAGAAATGAACACTGAAGCTTTCTTT. Here the chain combines TRBV6-1 and TRBJ1-1, with no reliable assignment of the D segment. The CDR1 and CDR2 encoded by the germline V gene are MNHNS and SASEGT. Between the V and J ends, shortened by 8 bases and 0 bases respectively, the junction contains 16 bases. Spanning cysteine to phenylalanine, the CDR3 consists of 15 amino acids. Of the read, only the CDR3 DNA is kept; its 45 bases are in frame from base 1.